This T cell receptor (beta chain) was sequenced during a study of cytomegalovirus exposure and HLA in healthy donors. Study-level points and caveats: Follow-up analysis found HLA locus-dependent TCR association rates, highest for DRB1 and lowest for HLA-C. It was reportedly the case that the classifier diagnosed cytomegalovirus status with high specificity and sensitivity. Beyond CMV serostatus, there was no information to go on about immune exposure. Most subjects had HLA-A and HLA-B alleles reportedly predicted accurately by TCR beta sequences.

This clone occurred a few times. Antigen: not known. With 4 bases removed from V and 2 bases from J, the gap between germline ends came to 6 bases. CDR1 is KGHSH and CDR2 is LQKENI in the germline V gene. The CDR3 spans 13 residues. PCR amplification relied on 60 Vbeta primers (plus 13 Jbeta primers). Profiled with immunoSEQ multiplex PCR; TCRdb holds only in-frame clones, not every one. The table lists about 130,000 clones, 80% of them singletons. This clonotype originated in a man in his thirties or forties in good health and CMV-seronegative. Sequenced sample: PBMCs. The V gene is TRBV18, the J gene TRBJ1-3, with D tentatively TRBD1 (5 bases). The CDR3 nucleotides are TGTGCCAGCTCACAGGGGCCTGGAAACACCATATATTTT. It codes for CASSQGPGNTIYF.